This T cell receptor (beta chain) was documented in a study of OX40 agonist ivuxolimab in advanced cancers. Points on this clone: The target antigen is unknown.

TCRdb's table, derived via immunoSEQ multiplex PCR, lists solely in-frame clones and lacks some. The sample has roughly 79,000 clones; about 90% are singletons. Study-level findings and limits: Averaging showed that CD8+ T cells had more expanded clones than CD4+ did.

V lost 7 bases, J lost 4 bases, and 13 bases lay in between. The CDR3 totals 13 residues. Germline CDR1 and CDR2: MDHEN and SYDVKM. The source is an adult with an advanced solid tumor such as melanoma, head and neck, liver or kidney cancer. This chain links TRBV28 with TRBJ2-5; D is possibly TRBD2 (6 bases). The starting material was CD4+ or CD8+ T cells sorted from blood, obtained in a trial of the OX40 agonist ivuxolimab. In DNA form, the CDR3 reads TGTGCCAGCAAACTGGAGGGCGGAGAGACCCAGTACTTC. Its translation is CASKLEGGETQYF. The full variable domain, completed using reference TRBV28 and TRBJ2-5, is DVKVTQSSRYLVKRTGEKVFLECVQDMDHENMFWYRQDPGLGLRLIYFSYDVKMKEKGDIPEGYSVSREKKERFSLILESASTNQTSMYLCASKLEGGETQYFGPGTRLLVL.